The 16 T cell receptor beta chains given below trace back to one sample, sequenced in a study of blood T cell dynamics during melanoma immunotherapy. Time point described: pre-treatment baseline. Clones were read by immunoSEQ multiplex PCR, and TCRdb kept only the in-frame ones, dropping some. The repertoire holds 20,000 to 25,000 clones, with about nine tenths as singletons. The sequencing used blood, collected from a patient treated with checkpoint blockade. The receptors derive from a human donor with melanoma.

The CDR3 loop reads CASSPGQNQPQHF. The DNA of the CDR3 is TGCGCCAGCAGCCCAGGACAGAATCAGCCCCAGCATTTT. V usage is TRBV5-1 and J usage is TRBJ1-5; the D gene is possibly TRBD1 (6 bases). The ends were cut back, 4 bases at V and 4 bases at J, with 9 bases in the middle. The CDR3 loop spans 13 amino acids. Germline V gives CDR1 SGHRS, CDR2 YFSETQ.

Here the CDR3 DNA reads TGTGCCTGGAGTAGGGTCGGAGGTACGCAGTATTTT. Protein: CAWSRVGGTQYF. The chain combines TRBV30 with TRBJ2-3; TRBD2 might be the D (5 bases). The CDR3 loop spans 12 amino acids. Germline V gene data show CDR1 as GTSNPN and CDR2 as SVGIG (reference sequence). Trimming stripped 2 bases from V and 8 bases from J, with 11 bases between.

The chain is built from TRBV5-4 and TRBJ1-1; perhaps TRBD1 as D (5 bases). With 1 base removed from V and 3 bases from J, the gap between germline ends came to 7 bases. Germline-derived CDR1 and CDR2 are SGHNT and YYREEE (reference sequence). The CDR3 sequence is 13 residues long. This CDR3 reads CASSLQGYTEAFF. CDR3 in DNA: TGTGCCAGCAGCTTGCAGGGTTACACTGAAGCTTTCTTT.

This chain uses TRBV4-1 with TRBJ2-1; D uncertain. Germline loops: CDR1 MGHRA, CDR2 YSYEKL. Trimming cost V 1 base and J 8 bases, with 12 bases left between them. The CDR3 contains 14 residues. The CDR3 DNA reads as TGCGCCAGCAGCCAAGGGTTCCGGATGGATGAGCAGTTCTTC. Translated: CASSQGFRMDEQFF.

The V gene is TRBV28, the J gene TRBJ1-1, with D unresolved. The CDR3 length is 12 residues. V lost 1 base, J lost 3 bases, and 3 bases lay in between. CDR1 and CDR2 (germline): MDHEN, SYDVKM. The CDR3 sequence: CASSLLHTEAFF. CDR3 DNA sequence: TGTGCCAGCAGTTTATTGCACACTGAAGCTTTCTTT.

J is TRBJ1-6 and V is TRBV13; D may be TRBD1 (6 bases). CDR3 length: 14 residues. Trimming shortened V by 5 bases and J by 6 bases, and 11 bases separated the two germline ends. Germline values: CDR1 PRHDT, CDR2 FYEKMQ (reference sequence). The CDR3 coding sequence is TGTGCCAGCAGCCCCGGGACACCTAATTCACCCCTCCACTTT. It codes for CASSPGTPNSPLHF.

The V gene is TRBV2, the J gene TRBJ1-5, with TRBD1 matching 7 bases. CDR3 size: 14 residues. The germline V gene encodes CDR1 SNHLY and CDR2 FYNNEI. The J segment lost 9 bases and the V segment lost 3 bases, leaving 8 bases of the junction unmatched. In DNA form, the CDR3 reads TGTGCCAGCAGTGAGCGGCAGGGGGGATCGCCCCAGCATTTT. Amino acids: CASSERQGGSPQHF.

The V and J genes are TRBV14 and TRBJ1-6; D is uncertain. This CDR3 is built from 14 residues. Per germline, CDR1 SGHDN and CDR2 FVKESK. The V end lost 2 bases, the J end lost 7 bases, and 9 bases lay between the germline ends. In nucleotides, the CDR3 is TGTGCCAGCAGCCAAATGGCTTGGAATTCACCCCTCCACTTT. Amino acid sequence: CASSQMAWNSPLHF.

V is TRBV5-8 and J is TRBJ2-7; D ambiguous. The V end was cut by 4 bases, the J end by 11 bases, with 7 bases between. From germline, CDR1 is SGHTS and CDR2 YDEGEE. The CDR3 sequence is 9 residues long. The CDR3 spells CASSPPEYF. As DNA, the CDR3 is TGTGCCAGCAGCCCCCCCGAGTACTTC.

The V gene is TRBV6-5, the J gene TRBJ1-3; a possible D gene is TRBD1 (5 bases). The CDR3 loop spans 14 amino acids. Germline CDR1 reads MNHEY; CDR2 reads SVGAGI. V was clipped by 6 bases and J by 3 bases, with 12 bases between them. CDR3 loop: CASSLKGYGNTIYF. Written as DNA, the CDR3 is TGTGCCAGCAGCTTGAAGGGGTATGGAAACACCATATATTTT.

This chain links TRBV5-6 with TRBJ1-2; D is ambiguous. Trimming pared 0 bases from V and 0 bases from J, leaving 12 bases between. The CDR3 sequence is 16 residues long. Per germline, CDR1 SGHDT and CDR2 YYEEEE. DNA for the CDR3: TGTGCCAGCAGCTTGGGAGGACGGAGAACTAACTATGGCTACACCTTC. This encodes CASSLGGRRTNYGYTF.

The CDR3 spells CASSLGLTSGNTGELFF. The CDR3 bases are TGTGCCAGCAGCTTAGGGTTGACTAGCGGGAACACCGGGGAGCTGTTTTTT. This chain links TRBV7-2 with TRBJ2-2, with TRBD2 matching over 9 bases. Germline lookup yields CDR1 SGHTA and CDR2 FQGNSA. The CDR3 extends over 17 amino acids. With V trimmed by 1 base and J by 1 base, 4 bases remained unmatched.

The CDR3 DNA sequence: TGCGCCAGCAGCTTGGAATCAGGGAACCTCTACGAGCAGTACTTC. It yields the protein CASSLESGNLYEQYF. The gene calls are TRBV5-1 and TRBJ2-7; D is perhaps TRBD1 (5 bases). V was cut by 0 bases and J by 3 bases, with 13 bases left in between. Germline CDR1 and CDR2: SGHRS and YFSETQ. The CDR3 length is 15 residues.

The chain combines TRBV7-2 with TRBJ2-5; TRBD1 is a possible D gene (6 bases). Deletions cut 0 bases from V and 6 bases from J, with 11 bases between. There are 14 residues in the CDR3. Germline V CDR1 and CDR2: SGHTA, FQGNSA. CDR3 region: CASSLAAGEKTQYF. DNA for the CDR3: TGTGCCAGCAGCTTAGCTGCAGGGGAGAAGACCCAGTACTTC.

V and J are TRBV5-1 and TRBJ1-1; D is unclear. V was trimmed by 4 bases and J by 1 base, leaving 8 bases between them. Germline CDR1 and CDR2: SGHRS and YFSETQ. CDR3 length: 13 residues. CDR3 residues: CASSLSWNTEAFF. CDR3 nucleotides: TGCGCCAGCAGCCTTTCTTGGAACACTGAAGCTTTCTTT.

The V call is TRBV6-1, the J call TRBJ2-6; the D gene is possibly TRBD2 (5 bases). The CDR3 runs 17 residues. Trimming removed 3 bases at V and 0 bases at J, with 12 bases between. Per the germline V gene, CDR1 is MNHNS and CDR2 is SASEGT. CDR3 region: CASSDPGRGSGANVLTF. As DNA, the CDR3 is TGTGCCAGCAGTGACCCCGGACGGGGCTCTGGGGCCAACGTCCTGACTTTC.